One sample yielded the 20 T cell receptor beta chains listed below, sequenced in a study of cytomegalovirus exposure and HLA in healthy donors. Primers: 60 Vbeta forward and 13 Jbeta reverse. Libraries were prepared by immunoSEQ multiplex PCR; TCRdb keeps only in-frame clonotypes and omits some of them. The sample has approximately 200,000 clones, 60% to 80% seen once; the top ten hold 1.5% to 2%. Sequenced: PBMCs. These receptors originate from a woman between 18 and 29 years old in good health and CMV-seronegative.

The rearrangement joins TRBV7-2 to TRBJ1-4; D uncertain. From germline, CDR1 is SGHTA and CDR2 FQGNSA. The CDR3 extends over 16 amino acids. V was cut by 1 base and J by 0 bases, with 9 bases left in between. In DNA form, the CDR3 reads TGTGCCAGCAGCTTAGAGAACAGTGCAACTAATGAAAAACTGTTTTTT. Protein: CASSLENSATNEKLFF.

This rearrangement joins TRBV6-4 to TRBJ2-3; D is possibly TRBD2 (6 bases). The V end lost 8 bases, the J end lost 6 bases, and 15 bases lay between the germline ends. The CDR3 length is 13 residues. CDR1 MRHNA and CDR2 SNTAGT come from the germline V gene. The CDR3 spells CASLLATLDTQYF. The DNA for the CDR3 is TGTGCCAGCCTCCTAGCGACCCTCGATACGCAGTATTTT.

The chain couples TRBV7-3 to TRBJ2-1, with TRBD2 identical over 9 bases. Per the germline V gene, CDR1 is SGHTA and CDR2 is FQGTGA. The CDR3 is made up of 18 amino acids. J gave up 3 bases and V 2 bases, and 11 bases lay outside the gene matches. The CDR3 sequence is CASSLAGSAGGHYNEQFF. CDR3 in DNA: TGTGCCAGCAGCTTAGCTGGTTCCGCGGGAGGGCACTACAATGAGCAGTTCTTC.

The chain recombines TRBV2 with TRBJ2-7, with 7 bases identical to TRBD2. The CDR3 extends over 17 amino acids. The germline CDR1 and CDR2 sequences are SNHLY and FYNNEI. Trimming at V came to 2 bases and at J to 7 bases, leaving 17 bases not matched to a gene. The CDR3 bases are TGTGCCAGCAGTGAAAGATTAGGATTATGGGAGGGGCGGGAGCAGTACTTC. Encoded protein: CASSERLGLWEGREQYF.

The chain couples TRBV28 to TRBJ1-2; 7 bases line up with TRBD1. Germline CDR1 and CDR2: MDHEN and SYDVKM. The CDR3 is 14 amino acids. V lost 5 bases, J lost 8 bases, and 11 bases stayed unmatched. This CDR3 is CASSGMTTGVGYTF. CDR3 sequence (DNA): TGTGCCAGCAGTGGAATGACAACAGGGGTCGGCTACACCTTC.

The chain links TRBV25-1 to TRBJ2-7; possibly TRBD2 for D (5 bases). CDR1 and CDR2 (germline): MGHDK, SYGVNS. V was trimmed by 2 bases and J by 6 bases, leaving 8 bases between them. The CDR3 loop spans 12 amino acids. CDR3 in amino acids: CASSEVRGEQYF. In DNA form, the CDR3 reads TGTGCCAGCAGTGAAGTTCGGGGCGAGCAGTACTTC.

This chain links TRBV6-1 with TRBJ1-1; tentative D call: TRBD1 (5 bases). Germline values: CDR1 MNHNS, CDR2 SASEGT. This CDR3 is 12 amino acids long. V lost 5 bases and J lost 4, with 8 bases in between. This chain's CDR3 is CASSNQGTEAFF. CDR3 bases: TGTGCCAGCAGTAATCAGGGCACTGAAGCTTTCTTT.

CDR3 in DNA: TGTGCCAGCAGTTACTCGAAGGCAGGGGATAATTCACCCCTCCACTTT. It translates to CASSYSKAGDNSPLHF. The chain joins TRBV6-5 to TRBJ1-6; tentative D call: TRBD1 (6 bases). The CDR3 is 16 amino acids. Germline CDR1 and CDR2: MNHEY and SVGAGI. The V end lost 0 bases, the J end lost 5 bases, and 11 bases lay between the germline ends.

This chain uses TRBV4-3 with TRBJ1-1; 8 bases fit TRBD1. V dropped 5 bases and J dropped 7; count of bases not matched to a gene: 6. Germline values: CDR1 LGHNA, CDR2 YSLEER. The CDR3 contains 13 residues. The CDR3 region has the DNA TGCGCCAGCAGCGCTCAGACAGGGGTTGAAGCTTTCTTT. Amino acid sequence: CASSAQTGVEAFF.

V gene TRBV10-2 combines with J gene TRBJ2-6; no reliable D call. The V end lost 0 bases, the J end lost 1 base, and 7 bases lay between the germline ends. This CDR3 has 16 residues. Germline V gene data show CDR1 as WSHSY and CDR2 as SAAADI. The CDR3: CASSESGGSGANVLTF. The DNA of the CDR3 is TGCGCCAGCAGTGAGTCCGGCGGTTCTGGGGCCAACGTCCTGACTTTC.

V gene TRBV19 combines with J gene TRBJ1-3, with unresolved D. Trimming took off 6 bases at V and 0 bases at J, with 9 bases between the two ends. Germline CDR1 is LNHDA and CDR2 is SQIVND (reference sequence). The CDR3 has 14 amino acids. For the CDR3, the DNA is TGTGCCAGTAGGCAACAGAGCTCTGGAAACACCATATATTTT. Translating it yields CASRQQSSGNTIYF. Filled out from reference TRBV19 and TRBJ1-3, the complete variable domain reads DGGITQSPKYLFRKEGQNVTLSCEQNLNHDAMYWYRQDPGQGLRLIYYSQIVNDFQKGDIAEGYSVSREKKESFPLTVTSAQKNPTAFYLCASRQQSSGNTIYFGEGSWLTVV.

The rearrangement joins TRBV4-1 to TRBJ1-1, with TRBD1 as a possible D gene (6 bases). The V gene's germline CDR1 is MGHRA and CDR2 YSYEKL. The CDR3 is made up of 14 amino acids. V gave up 4 bases and J gave up 1 base, with 10 bases separating them. CDR3 protein: CASSPGGANTEAFF. As DNA, the CDR3 is TGCGCCAGCAGCCCCGGGGGGGCGAACACTGAAGCTTTCTTT.

The genes are TRBV7-2 and TRBJ2-7, with D hard to call. CDR3 length: 14 amino acids. CDR1 SGHTA and CDR2 FQGNSA come from the germline V gene. V lost 5 bases, J lost 4 bases, and 15 bases lay in between. The CDR3 here is CASSLRVLGYEQYF. DNA for the CDR3: TGTGCCAGCAGCCTCCGGGTCCTCGGATACGAGCAGTACTTC.

The chain combines TRBV6-5 with TRBJ1-5; D unresolved. The V end was cut by 5 bases, the J end by 7 bases, with 18 bases between. The CDR3 runs to 15 residues. Germline V gene lookup returns CDR1 MNHEY and CDR2 SVGAGI. CDR3 bases: TGTGCCAGCAGTCGCGACGGGAATTGGGAGCAGCCCCAGCATTTT. Amino acids: CASSRDGNWEQPQHF.

This chain uses TRBV6-1 with TRBJ1-4, with 8 bases that match TRBD1. Per the germline V gene, CDR1 is MNHNS and CDR2 is SASEGT. The CDR3 runs to 14 residues. Trimming cost V 10 bases and J 3 bases; bases outside gene matches: 7. CDR3 amino acids: CAIEVTGANEKLFF. DNA for the CDR3: TGTGCCATCGAGGTGACAGGGGCTAATGAAAAACTGTTTTTT.

The rearrangement links TRBV5-1 to TRBJ2-1; 9 bases fit TRBD1. Germline CDR1 reads SGHRS; CDR2 reads YFSETQ. The CDR3 runs 16 residues. Trimming removed 3 bases from V and 5 bases from J; junction bases left unmatched: 9. The CDR3 DNA follows: TGCGCCAGCAGCTCAGCCCAAGGGACAGGGAACAATGAGCAGTTCTTC. This gives the protein CASSSAQGTGNNEQFF.

V gene TRBV27 combines with J gene TRBJ2-1; a possible D gene is TRBD2 (6 bases). V was trimmed by 4 bases and J by 7 bases, leaving 26 bases between them. Germline V gene data show CDR1 as MNHEY and CDR2 as SMNVEV (reference sequence). The CDR3 contains 18 residues. CDR3 sequence: CASSSSLMGGTKGNEQFF. DNA of the CDR3: TGTGCCAGCAGTTCCTCCCTGATGGGCGGGACCAAAGGGAATGAGCAGTTCTTC.

For this clone: A read error may account for a junction end that differs from germline. The J gene is TRBJ2-3, the V gene TRBV5-3, with 8 bases that match TRBD2. TRBV5-3 is treated as an ORF (open reading frame) with a function not yet certain. The CDR3 is 15 residues long. DNA for the CDR3: TGTGCCAGAAGCTGCCCTCGGACTAGCACCGATACGCAGTATTTT. It codes for CARSCPRTSTDTQYF.

The chain has TRBV29-1 and TRBJ2-3; 8 nucleotides align to TRBD2. Germline V lookup: CDR1 SQVTM, CDR2 ANQGSEA. This CDR3 contains 14 residues. V shed 6 bases and J 5 bases; nucleotides not matched to a gene: 10. CDR3 nucleotides: TGCAGCGTGGACTCCGGGGGGGTGATAGATACGCAGTATTTT. Translation: CSVDSGGVIDTQYF.

V gene TRBV5-1 combines with J gene TRBJ2-7; D remains ambiguous. In germline, CDR1 is SGHRS, CDR2 YFSETQ. This CDR3 has 12 residues. Trimming took off 3 bases at V and 3 bases at J, with 7 bases between the two ends. The CDR3 sequence: CASSSTLYEQYF. The CDR3 bases are TGCGCCAGCAGCTCGACACTCTACGAGCAGTACTTC.